This section outlines one T cell receptor (beta chain) sequence together with its context. Its cognate antigen has yet to be identified. The data were taken from a study of monozygotic twins with inflammatory bowel disease (dated by TCRdb to the late 2010s). In terms of the full investigation: The complete study included 28 monozygotic twin pairs: 19 IBD-discordant Danish pairs and nine German pairs, of which four were IBD-concordant and five were IBD-discordant. Within discordant pairs, disease-associated traits were sought mainly by comparing IBD patients with their genetically identical healthy co-twins. Each individual had, on average, about 151 000 unique TCRalpha sequences and 181 000 unique TCRbeta sequences available for analysis. Study-wide findings and limitations: Measured by the inverse Simpson index, TCRbeta repertoire diversity was lower in IBD patients than in their healthy co-twins. No difference in repertoire similarity was observed between concordant and discordant twins, possibly owing to limited statistical power. Compared with healthy twins, IBD patients shared fewer clonotypes with other individuals, and the difference was most pronounced in patients with signs of disease activity. The analysis was unable to tell apart different T cell subtypes. Background noise and inter-individual variability may have been introduced into the repertoires by the differing immunosuppressive treatments among patients. No single strong signal or clonotype linked to IBD turned up in the results, so the idea that one exists was not supported.

A 2.5 ml peripheral blood sample was drawn into PAXgene tubes per donor and stored at -80°C. Without T cell sorting, total RNA was isolated from whole blood using the PAXgene blood miRNA kit on an automated QIAcube. Peripheral blood from monozygotic twin pairs concordant or discordant for inflammatory bowel disease was subjected to deep TCRalpha and TCRbeta repertoire profiling with unique molecular barcoding. Smoking habits were recorded for all twin pairs, and each individual was classified as a current, former or never smoker. Library construction relied on 5' RACE. Preparation of each TCR library used approximately 4,000 ng of total RNA. For each sample, cDNA synthesis with SMARTScribe reverse transcriptase was split into eight separate reactions. During cDNA synthesis, template switching introduced unique molecular identifiers that contained a 6-nucleotide sample barcode. TCRalpha and TCRbeta cDNA was amplified in two nested PCRs of approximately 16 and 10 cycles, and bead purification was carried out after each PCR. Before amplification, the cDNA was treated with uracil DNA-glycosylase and purified using the QIAquick PCR purification kit. The second PCR added Illumina TruSeq-compatible adapters along with sample-specific barcodes. TapeStation and Qubit were used to check library quality and concentration, and 4 to 6 ng of each library went into the pool. Sequencing of the pooled libraries was done on an Illumina HiSeq2500 single-index Rapid Run using custom sequencing primers and 2 x 100 bp reads. The published analysis was carried out like this. UMI-based consensus assembly with MiGEC version 1.2.6 was used to correct PCR and sequencing errors. V(D)J alignment, clonotype assembly and CDR3 extraction were performed with MiXCR version 2.1.1. To normalise gene usage, clonotype sharing and MAIT/NKT TCR abundance, the top 1000, 10 000 and 20 000 clonotypes in each sample were analysed. Diversity was computed as the inverse Simpson index with the vegan R package after downsampling to 27 000 UMIs. Paired Mann-Whitney U tests were applied to discordant twin pairs, with Benjamini-Hochberg correction for multiple testing. TCRdb reanalyzed the reads, keeping one entry per CDR3 protein sequence and omitting DNA. The V and J calls here are based on TCRdb, not the publication. The table for this sample shows around 200,000 distinct CDR3 sequences. The ten largest clonotypes hold 1.5% to 2% of the sample.

The CDR3 runs 14 amino acids, cysteine and phenylalanine included. The entry carries no DNA sequence. The sequenced material came from blood. This sequence originates from a human donor with ulcerative colitis or Crohn's disease, or a healthy co-twin of an affected twin (not recorded which). The chain employs TRBV12-3 or TRBV12-4 and TRBJ2-2; TCRdb designates TRBD1, a call that cannot be tested without DNA. The CDR3 protein sequence reads: CASSPWGNTGELFF.